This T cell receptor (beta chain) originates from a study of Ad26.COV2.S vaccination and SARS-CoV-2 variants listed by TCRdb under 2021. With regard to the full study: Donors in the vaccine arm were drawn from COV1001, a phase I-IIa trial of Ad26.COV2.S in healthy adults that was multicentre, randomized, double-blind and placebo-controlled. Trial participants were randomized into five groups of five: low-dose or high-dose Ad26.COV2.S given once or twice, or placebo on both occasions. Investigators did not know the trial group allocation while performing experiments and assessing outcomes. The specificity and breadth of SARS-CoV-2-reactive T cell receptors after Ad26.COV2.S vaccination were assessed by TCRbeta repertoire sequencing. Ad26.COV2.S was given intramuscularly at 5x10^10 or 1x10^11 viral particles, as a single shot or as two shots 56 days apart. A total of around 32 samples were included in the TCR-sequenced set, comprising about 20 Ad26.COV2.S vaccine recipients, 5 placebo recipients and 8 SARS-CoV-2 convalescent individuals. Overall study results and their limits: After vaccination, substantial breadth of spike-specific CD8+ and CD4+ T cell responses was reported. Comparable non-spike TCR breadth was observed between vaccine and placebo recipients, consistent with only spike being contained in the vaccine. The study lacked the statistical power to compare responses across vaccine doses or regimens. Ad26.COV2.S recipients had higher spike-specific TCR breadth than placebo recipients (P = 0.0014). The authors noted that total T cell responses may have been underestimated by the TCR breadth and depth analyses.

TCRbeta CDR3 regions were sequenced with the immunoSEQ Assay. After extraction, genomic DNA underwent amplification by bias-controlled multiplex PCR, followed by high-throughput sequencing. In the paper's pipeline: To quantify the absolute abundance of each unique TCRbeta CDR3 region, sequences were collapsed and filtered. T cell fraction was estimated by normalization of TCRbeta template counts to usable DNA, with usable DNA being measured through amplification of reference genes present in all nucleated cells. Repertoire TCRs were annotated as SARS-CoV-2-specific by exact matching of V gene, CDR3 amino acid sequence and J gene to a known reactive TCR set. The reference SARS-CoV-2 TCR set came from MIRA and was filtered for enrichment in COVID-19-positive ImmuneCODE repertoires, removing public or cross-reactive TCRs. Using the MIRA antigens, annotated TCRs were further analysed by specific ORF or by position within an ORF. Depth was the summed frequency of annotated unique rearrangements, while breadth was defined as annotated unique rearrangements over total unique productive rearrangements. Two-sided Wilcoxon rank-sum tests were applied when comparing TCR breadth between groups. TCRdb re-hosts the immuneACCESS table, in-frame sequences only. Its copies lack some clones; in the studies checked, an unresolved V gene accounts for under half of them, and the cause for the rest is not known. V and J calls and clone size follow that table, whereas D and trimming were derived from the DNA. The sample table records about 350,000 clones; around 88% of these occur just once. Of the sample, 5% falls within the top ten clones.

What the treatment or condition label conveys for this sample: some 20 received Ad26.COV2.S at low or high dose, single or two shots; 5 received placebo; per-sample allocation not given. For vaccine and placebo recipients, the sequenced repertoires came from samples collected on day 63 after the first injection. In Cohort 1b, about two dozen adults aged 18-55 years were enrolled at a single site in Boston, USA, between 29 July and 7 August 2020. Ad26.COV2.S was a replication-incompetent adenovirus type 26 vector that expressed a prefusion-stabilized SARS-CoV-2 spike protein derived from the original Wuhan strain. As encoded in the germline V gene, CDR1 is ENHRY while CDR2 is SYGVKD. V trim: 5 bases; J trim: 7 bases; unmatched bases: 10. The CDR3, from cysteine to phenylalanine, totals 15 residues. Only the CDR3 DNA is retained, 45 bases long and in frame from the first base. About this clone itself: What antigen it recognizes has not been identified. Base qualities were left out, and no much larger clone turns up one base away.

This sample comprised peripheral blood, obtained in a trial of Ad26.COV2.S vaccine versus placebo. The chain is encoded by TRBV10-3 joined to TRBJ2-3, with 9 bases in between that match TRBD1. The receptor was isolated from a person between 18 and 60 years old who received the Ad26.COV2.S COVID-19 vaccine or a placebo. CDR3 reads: CAISPGQGYENTQYF. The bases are TGTGCCATCAGTCCGGGACAGGGATATGAGAATACGCAGTATTTT.